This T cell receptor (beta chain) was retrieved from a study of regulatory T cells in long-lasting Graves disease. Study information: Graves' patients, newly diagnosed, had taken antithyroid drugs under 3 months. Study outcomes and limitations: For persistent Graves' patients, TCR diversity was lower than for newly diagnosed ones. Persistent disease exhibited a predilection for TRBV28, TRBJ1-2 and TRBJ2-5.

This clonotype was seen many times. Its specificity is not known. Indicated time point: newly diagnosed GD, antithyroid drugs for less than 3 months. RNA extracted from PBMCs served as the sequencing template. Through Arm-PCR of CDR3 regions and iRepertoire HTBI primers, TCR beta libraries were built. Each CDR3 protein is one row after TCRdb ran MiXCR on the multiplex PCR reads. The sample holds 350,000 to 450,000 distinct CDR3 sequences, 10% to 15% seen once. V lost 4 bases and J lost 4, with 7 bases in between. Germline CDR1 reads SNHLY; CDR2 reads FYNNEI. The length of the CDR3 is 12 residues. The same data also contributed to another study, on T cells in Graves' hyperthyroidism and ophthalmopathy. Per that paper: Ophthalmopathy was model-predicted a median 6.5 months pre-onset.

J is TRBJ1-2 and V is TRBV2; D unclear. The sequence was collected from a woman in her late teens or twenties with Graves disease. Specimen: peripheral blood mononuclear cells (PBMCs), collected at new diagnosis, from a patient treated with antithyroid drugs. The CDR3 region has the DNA TGTGCCAGCAGTGTAGTCCTCTATGGCTACACCTTC. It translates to CASSVVLYGYTF. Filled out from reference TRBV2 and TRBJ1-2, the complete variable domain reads EPEVTQTPSHQVTQMGQEVILRCVPISNHLYFYWYRQILGQKVEFLVSFYNNEISEKSEIFDDQFSVERPDGSNFTLKIRSTKLEDSAMYFCASSVVLYGYTFGSGTRLTVV.